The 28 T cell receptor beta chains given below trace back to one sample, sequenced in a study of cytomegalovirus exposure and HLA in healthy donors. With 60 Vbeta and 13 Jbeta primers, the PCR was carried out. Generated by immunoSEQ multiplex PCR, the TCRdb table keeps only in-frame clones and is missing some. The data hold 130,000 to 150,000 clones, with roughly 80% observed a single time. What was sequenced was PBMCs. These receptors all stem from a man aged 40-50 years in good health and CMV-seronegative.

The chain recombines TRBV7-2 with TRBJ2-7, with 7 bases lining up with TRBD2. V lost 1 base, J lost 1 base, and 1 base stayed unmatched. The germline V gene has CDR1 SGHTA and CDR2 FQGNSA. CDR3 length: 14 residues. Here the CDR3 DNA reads TGTGCCAGCAGCTTAGTCGGGAGGTCCTACGAGCAGTACTTC. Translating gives CASSLVGRSYEQYF.

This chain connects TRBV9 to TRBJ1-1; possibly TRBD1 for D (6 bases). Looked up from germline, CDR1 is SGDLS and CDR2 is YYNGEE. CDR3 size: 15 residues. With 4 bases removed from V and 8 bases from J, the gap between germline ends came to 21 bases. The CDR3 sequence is CASSPRVGAGEEAFF. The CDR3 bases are TGTGCCAGCAGCCCCCGGGTCGGAGCAGGGGAAGAAGCTTTCTTT.

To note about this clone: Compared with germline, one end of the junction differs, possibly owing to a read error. The CDR3: CASRPDQGVPLRGGF. The DNA for the CDR3 is TGTGCCAGCAGGCCTGATCAGGGGGTTCCCCTTCGAGGAGGCTTT. This sequence joins TRBV5-4 and TRBJ1-1; 7 bases align to TRBD1. The CDR3 contains 15 residues. CDR1 SGHNT and CDR2 YYREEE come from the germline V gene (reference sequence).

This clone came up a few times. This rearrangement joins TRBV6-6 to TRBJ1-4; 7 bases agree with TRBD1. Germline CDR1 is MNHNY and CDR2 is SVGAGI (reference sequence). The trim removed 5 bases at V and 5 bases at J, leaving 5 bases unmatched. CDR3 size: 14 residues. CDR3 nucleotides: TGTGCCAGCAGTCCCGGGACAGCGAATGAAAAACTGTTTTTT. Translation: CASSPGTANEKLFF.

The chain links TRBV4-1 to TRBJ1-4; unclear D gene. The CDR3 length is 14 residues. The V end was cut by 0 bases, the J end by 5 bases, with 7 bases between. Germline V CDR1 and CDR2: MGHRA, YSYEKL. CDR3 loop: CASSQDRGNEKLFF. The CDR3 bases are TGCGCCAGCAGCCAAGATCGGGGAAATGAAAAACTGTTTTTT.

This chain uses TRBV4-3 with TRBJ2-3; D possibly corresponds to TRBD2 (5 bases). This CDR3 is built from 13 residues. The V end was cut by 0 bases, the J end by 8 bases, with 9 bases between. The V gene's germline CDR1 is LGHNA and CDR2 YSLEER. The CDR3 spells CASSQDREGTQYF. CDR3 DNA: TGCGCCAGCAGCCAAGATCGGGAAGGTACGCAGTATTTT.

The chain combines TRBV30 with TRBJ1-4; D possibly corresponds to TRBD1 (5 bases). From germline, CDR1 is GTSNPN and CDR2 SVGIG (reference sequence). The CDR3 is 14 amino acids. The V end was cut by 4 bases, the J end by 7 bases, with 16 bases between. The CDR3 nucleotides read TGTGCCTGGAATCTGGCGGGGGGAGGTGAAAAACTGTTTTTT. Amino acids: CAWNLAGGGEKLFF.

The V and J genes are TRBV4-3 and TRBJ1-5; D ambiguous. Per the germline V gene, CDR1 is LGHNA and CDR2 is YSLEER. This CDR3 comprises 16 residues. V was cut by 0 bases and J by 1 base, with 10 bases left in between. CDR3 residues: CASSQDFGQSNQPQHF. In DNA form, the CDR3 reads TGCGCCAGCAGCCAAGATTTTGGGCAGAGCAATCAGCCCCAGCATTTT.

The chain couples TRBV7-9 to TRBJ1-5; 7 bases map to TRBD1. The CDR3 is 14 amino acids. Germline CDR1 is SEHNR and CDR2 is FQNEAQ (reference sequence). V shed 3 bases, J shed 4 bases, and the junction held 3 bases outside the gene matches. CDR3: CASSLDRSNQPQHF. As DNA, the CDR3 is TGTGCCAGCAGCTTGGACAGGTCAAATCAGCCCCAGCATTTT. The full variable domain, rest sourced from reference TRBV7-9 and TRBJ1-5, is DTGVSQNPRHKITKRGQNVTFRCDPISEHNRLYWYRQTLGQGPEFLTYFQNEAQLEKSRLLSDRFSAERPKGSFSTLEIQRTEQGDSAMYLCASSLDRSNQPQHFGDGTRLSIL.

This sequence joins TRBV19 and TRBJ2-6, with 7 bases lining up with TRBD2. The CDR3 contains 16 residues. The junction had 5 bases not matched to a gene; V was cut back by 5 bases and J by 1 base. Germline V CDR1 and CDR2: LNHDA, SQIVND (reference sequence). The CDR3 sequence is CASSWGGRSGANVLTF. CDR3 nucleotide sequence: TGTGCCAGTAGTTGGGGAGGGCGGTCTGGGGCCAACGTCCTGACTTTC.

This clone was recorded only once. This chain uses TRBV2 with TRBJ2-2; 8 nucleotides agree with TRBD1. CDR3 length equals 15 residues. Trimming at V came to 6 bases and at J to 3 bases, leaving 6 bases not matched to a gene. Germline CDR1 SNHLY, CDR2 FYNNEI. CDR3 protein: CASSLRGLDTGELFF. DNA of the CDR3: TGTGCCAGCAGCCTCAGGGGGCTGGACACCGGGGAGCTGTTTTTT. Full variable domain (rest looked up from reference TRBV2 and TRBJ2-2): EPEVTQTPSHQVTQMGQEVILRCVPISNHLYFYWYRQILGQKVEFLVSFYNNEISEKSEIFDDQFSVERPDGSNFTLKIRSTKLEDSAMYFCASSLRGLDTGELFFGEGSRLTVL.

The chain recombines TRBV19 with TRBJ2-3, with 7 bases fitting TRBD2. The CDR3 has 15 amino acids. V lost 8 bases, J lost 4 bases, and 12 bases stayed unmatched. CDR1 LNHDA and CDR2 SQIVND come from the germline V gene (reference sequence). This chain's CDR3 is CASAESGVLADTQYF. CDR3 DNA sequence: TGTGCCAGTGCAGAGAGCGGGGTTCTCGCAGATACGCAGTATTTT.

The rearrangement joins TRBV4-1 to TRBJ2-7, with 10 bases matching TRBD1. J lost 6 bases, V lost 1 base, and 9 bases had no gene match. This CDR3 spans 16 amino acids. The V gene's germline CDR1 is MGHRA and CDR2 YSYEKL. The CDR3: CASSQAPGTGVSEQYF. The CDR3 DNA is TGCGCCAGCAGCCAAGCCCCCGGGACAGGGGTCAGCGAGCAGTACTTC.

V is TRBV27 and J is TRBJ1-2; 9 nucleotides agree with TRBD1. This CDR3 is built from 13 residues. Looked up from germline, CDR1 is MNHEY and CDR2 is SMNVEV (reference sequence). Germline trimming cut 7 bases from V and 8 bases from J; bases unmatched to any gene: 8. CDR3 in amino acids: CASTDYRGLGYTF. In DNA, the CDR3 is TGTGCCAGCACCGATTACAGGGGGCTGGGCTACACCTTC.

The CDR3 region has the DNA TGTGCCAGCAGCCCCGGGACAGGTCTCCCCTACGAGCAGTACTTC. It yields the protein CASSPGTGLPYEQYF. The V and J genes are TRBV7-2 and TRBJ2-7; 8 bases map to TRBD1. Unmatched junction bases numbered 8, after V lost 5 bases and J lost 2 bases. CDR3 length: 15 residues. Looked up from germline, CDR1 is SGHTA and CDR2 is FQGNSA.

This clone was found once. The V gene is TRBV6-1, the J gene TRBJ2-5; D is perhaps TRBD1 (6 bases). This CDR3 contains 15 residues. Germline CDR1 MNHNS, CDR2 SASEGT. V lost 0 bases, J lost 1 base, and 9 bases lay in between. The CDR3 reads CASSEAGAVQETQYF. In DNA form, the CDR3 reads TGTGCCAGCAGTGAAGCGGGGGCAGTCCAAGAGACCCAGTACTTC.

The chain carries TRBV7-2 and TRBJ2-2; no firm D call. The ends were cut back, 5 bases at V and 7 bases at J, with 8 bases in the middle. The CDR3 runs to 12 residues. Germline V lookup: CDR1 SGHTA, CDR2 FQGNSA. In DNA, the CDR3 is TGTGCCAGCAGCCCTCCCAGCGGGGAGCTGTTTTTT. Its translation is CASSPPSGELFF.

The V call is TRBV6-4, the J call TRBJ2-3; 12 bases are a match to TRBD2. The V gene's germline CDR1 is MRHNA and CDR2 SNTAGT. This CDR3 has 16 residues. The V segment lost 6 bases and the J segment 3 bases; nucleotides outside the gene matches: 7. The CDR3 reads CASSRLAGGQTDTQYF. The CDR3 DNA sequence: TGTGCCAGCAGCCGGCTAGCGGGGGGGCAGACAGATACGCAGTATTTT.

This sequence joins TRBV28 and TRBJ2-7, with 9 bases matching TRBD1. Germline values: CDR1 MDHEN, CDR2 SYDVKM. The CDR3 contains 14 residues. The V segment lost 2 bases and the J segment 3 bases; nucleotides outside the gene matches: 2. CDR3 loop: CASSLKGQGYEQYF. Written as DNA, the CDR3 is TGTGCCAGCAGTTTAAAGGGACAGGGCTACGAGCAGTACTTC. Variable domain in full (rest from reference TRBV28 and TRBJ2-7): DVKVTQSSRYLVKRTGEKVFLECVQDMDHENMFWYRQDPGLGLRLIYFSYDVKMKEKGDIPEGYSVSREKKERFSLILESASTNQTSMYLCASSLKGQGYEQYFGPGTRLTVT.

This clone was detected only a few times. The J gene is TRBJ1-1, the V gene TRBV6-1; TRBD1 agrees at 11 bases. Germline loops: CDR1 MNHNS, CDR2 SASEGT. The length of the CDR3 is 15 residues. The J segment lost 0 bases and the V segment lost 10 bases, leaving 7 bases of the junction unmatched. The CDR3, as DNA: TGTGCCACGTCCCGGGACAGGGGGTTGAACACTGAAGCTTTCTTT. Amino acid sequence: CATSRDRGLNTEAFF.

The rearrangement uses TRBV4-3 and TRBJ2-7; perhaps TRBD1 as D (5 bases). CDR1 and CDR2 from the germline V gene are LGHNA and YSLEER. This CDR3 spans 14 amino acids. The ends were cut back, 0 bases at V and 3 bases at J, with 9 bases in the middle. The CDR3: CASSQDRADYEQYF. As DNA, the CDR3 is TGCGCCAGCAGCCAAGACAGGGCAGACTACGAGCAGTACTTC.

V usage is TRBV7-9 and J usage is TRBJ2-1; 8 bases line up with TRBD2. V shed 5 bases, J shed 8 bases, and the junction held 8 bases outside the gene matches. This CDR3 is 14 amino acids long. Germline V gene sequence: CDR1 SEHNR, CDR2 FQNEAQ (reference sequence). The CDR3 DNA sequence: TGTGCCAGCAGCAAACGACTAGCGTCGGATGAGCAGTTCTTC. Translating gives CASSKRLASDEQFF.

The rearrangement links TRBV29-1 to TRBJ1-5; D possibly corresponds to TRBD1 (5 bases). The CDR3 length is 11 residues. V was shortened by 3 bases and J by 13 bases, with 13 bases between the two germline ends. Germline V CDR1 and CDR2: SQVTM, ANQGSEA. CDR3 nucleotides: TGCAGCGTTGAGGCGGGGGAGGTTCAGCATTTT. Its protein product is CSVEAGEVQHF.

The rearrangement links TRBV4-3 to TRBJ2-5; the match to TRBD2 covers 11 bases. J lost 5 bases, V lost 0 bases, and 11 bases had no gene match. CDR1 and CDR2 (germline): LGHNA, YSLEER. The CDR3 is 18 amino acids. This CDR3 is CASSQDLVAGGQVETQYF. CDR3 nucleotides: TGCGCCAGCAGCCAAGATTTGGTAGCGGGGGGGCAGGTCGAGACCCAGTACTTC.

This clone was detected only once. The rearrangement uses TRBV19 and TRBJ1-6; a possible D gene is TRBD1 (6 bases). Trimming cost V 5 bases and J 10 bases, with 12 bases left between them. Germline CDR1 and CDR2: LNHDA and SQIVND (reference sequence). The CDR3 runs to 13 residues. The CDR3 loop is CASSAGQLSPLHF. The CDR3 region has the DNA TGTGCCAGTAGTGCCGGACAGTTATCACCCCTCCACTTT.

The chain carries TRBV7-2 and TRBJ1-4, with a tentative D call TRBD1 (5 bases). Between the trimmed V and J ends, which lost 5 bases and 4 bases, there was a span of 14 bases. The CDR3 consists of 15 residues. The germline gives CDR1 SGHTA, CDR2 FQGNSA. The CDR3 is CASSLDSNFNEKLFF. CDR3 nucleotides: TGTGCCAGCAGCCTAGACAGTAATTTTAATGAAAAACTGTTTTTT.

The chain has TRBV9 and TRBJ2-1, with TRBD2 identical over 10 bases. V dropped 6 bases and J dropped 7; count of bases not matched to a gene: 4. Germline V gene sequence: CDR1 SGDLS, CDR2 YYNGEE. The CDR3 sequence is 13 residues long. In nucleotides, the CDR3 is TGTGCCAGCACTAGCGGGGGTAGAAATGAGCAGTTCTTC. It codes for CASTSGGRNEQFF. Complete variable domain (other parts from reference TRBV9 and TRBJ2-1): DSGVTQTPKHLITATGQRVTLRCSPRSGDLSVYWYQQSLDQGLQFLIQYYNGEERAKGNILERFSAQQFPDLHSELNLSSLELGDSALYFCASTSGGRNEQFFGPGTRLTVL.

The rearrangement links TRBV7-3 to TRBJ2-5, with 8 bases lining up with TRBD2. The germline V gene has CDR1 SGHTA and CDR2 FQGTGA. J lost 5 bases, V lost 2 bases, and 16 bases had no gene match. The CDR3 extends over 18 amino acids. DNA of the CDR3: TGTGCCAGCAGCTTACGGGGCAGCGGGGGCCCTGAGAGGGAGACCCAGTACTTC. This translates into CASSLRGSGGPERETQYF.